Here is one T cell receptor (beta chain) with its context. What antigen it recognizes has not been identified. No much larger clonotype is one base removed from it; base qualities were not supplied. A single peripheral blood draw of 90 to 150 mL on average was collected from each donor into heparinised tubes. Using a panel that included CD45RO, CCR7, CD25, CD127, CD95 and CD27, naive, central memory, regulatory and stem cell-like memory CD4+ T cells were sorted on a BD FACSAria II. Every sorted population had a purity above 95%. Right away, PBMCs were isolated by Lymphoprep density gradient centrifugation and were stained directly, with no culture step. So that batch effects would be minimized, each experiment stained and sorted samples in pairs, pairing one healthy donor with one patient. This sample is part of a study of beta chain features in type 1 diabetes (dated by TCRdb to between 2018 and 2020). With regard to the full study: No differences in mean age, gender distribution, total cell number or subset yield were found between patients and healthy donors. Whereas all 30 or so donors provided naive and central memory subsets, regulatory and stem cell-like memory subsets were isolated from just 8 patients and roughly 8 healthy donors. A total of 107,917,701 sorted cells were examined across all samples, and the number of cells per subset was strongly correlated with RNA yield. The study compared the TCRB repertoires of sorted circulating CD4+ T cell subsets in recently diagnosed type 1 diabetes patients with those in matched healthy donors.

The High Capacity cDNA Reverse Transcription Kit was used to reverse transcribe all of the isolated RNA, meaning that expressed TCRB transcripts were what got sequenced. Naive, central memory and regulatory T cell samples underwent deep immunoSEQ sequencing, averaging roughly 3.5 million total reads per sample. After sorted cells were lysed in RLT buffer, RNA was extracted with DNase-treated RNeasy Micro or Mini kits, with the choice depending on cell number. Each cell subset was processed on its own to prevent cross-contamination, while patient and healthy donor samples were processed together. The immunoSEQ multiplex PCR was used to amplify TCRB sequences from cDNA, generating 87-bp fragments that spanned the CDR3 region. Sequencing of the amplicons was done on the Illumina HiSeq platform. The authors' pipeline ran thus. PCR bias was corrected computationally using synthetic template baselines, and reads within Hamming distance 2 were collapsed, with unmergeable singletons discarded. By aligning reads against IMGT, V, D and J genes, CDR3 length, and insertions or deletions at six rearrangement sites were assigned. Clonotype counts were normalized to sorted cell number within each subset before computing true diversity and Gini coefficients with the tcR R package. The overlap coefficient, calculated on TCRB nucleotide sequences, was used to quantify repertoire sharing. As a proxy for the pre-selection repertoire, out-of-frame TCRB sequences from naive cells were analyzed. TCRdb took over this immuneACCESS table, retaining in-frame rearrangements with V and J assigned. Such tables are incomplete; in checked studies, under half of the missing clones stem from an unresolved V gene, and the remainder is unexplained. V, J and clone size are those of that table, while D and trimming were read from the DNA. This sample comprises a few hundred thousand clones, 10% to 15% of them detected only once. Approximately 0.01% of the sample is in the top ten clones.

The study at large found these results: PCR may preferentially amplify shorter templates, but because patient and control samples were amplified and corrected together, any resulting skew would affect both groups equally. The naive, central memory and regulatory TCRB repertoires appeared to resemble one another more closely among patients than among healthy donors. HLA sub-analyses involved small numbers of individuals, so any influence of HLA type on TCRB rearrangement remained unresolved. Sequencing cDNA rather than genomic DNA could over-represent highly expressing activated cells, although activation and CD3 levels did not differ between groups. At VDJ recombination sites, patients with type 1 diabetes made fewer insertions and deleted more nucleotides, a pattern implying thymic rearrangement abnormalities. In all four CD4+ subsets, TCRB CDR3 length was moderately but significantly shorter in type 1 diabetes patients.

For CDR1 and CDR2, the germline V gene lists SGHRS and YFSETQ. Compared with germline, V lacks 0 bases and J lacks 6 bases; bases without a gene match: 9. From the cysteine up to the phenylalanine, the CDR3 has a length of 15 residues. The read is trimmed to its CDR3 DNA, 45 bases read in frame from base 1. The receptor comes from a woman aged 18-35 years with type 1 diabetes. The rearrangement combines TRBV5-1 with TRBJ2-7; 7 middle bases align to TRBD1. The material sequenced was naive CD4+ T cells from blood. The meaning of the sample's cell subset or site label: true naive CD4+ T cells. The CDR3 loop reads CASSLVDRFPREQYF. The DNA is as follows: TGCGCCAGCAGCTTGGTGGACAGGTTCCCCCGCGAGCAGTACTTC.